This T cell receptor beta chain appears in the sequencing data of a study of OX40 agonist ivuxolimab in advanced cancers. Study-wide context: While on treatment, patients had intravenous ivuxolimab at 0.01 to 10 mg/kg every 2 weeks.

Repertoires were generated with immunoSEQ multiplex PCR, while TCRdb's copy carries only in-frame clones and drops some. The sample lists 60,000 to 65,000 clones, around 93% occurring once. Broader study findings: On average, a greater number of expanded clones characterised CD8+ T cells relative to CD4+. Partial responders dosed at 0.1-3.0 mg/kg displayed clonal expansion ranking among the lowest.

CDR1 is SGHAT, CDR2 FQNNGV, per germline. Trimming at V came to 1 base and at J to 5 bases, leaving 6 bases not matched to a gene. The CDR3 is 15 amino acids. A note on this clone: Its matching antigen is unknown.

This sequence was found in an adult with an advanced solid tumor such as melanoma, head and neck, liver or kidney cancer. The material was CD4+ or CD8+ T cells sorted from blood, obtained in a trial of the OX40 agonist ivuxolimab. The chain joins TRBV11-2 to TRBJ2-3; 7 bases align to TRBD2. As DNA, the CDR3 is TGTGCCAGCAGCTTAGGGGGGAGGGAAGGAGATACGCAGTATTTT. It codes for CASSLGGREGDTQYF.